This passage covers 31 T cell receptor beta chains from one sample sequenced in a study of CD8 T cells in ankylosing spondylitis. TCRdb re-called the 5' RACE reads with MiXCR, one entry per CDR3 protein. The sample contains 250,000 to 350,000 distinct CDR3 sequences, approximately 20% of which appear only once. The specimen was blood, either unsorted or a sorted T cell fraction (not recorded which). The receptors derive from a male donor with ankylosing spondylitis or in good health (not recorded which).

This sequence joins TRBV29-1 and TRBJ2-5; TRBD1 matches at 8 bases. The CDR3 consists of 12 residues. The trim removed 7 bases at V and 6 bases at J, leaving 7 bases unmatched. Germline-derived CDR1 and CDR2 are SQVTM and ANQGSEA. The CDR3 loop is CSGLQGEKTQYF. The CDR3 coding sequence is TGCAGCGGACTACAGGGGGAAAAGACCCAGTACTTC.

V usage is TRBV7-9 and J usage is TRBJ1-1; D not resolved. Trimming removed 1 base at V and 3 bases at J, with 6 bases between. CDR3 length equals 13 residues. Germline CDR1 reads SEHNR; CDR2 reads FQNEAQ (reference sequence). DNA for the CDR3: TGTGCCAGCAGCTTAGACCTGGACACTGAAGCTTTCTTT. This encodes CASSLDLDTEAFF.

The chain couples TRBV6-2 or TRBV6-3 to TRBJ2-7, with a possible D match to TRBD2 (5 bases). V was cut by 6 bases and J by 0 bases, with 9 bases left in between. Per germline, CDR1 MNHEY and CDR2 SVGEGT. The CDR3 runs to 13 residues. CDR3 nucleotide sequence: TGTGCCAGCAGGGACTCGAGCTCCTACGAGCAGTACGTC. This sequence encodes CASRDSSSYEQYV.

In this sample, this clonotype turned up a few times. The rearrangement joins TRBV5-8 to TRBJ2-1; the match to TRBD1 covers 7 bases. V lost 3 bases, J lost 5 bases, and 8 bases stayed unmatched. Germline-derived CDR1 and CDR2 are SGHTS and YDEGEE. This CDR3 has 15 amino acids. CDR3 nucleotide sequence: TGTGCCAGCAGCTATGGGACAGTAAGAAACAATGAGCAGTTCTTC. Translation gives CASSYGTVRNNEQFF.

Points on this clonotype: A much larger clonotype is one base distant, so this may be a read error. V gene TRBV5-6 combines with J gene TRBJ1-2; D possibly corresponds to TRBD1 (6 bases). This CDR3 has 17 amino acids. The germline CDR1 and CDR2 sequences are SGHDT and YYEEEE. DNA of the CDR3: TGTGCCAGCAGCACACCGGGACAAGGGGGACTAAACTATCGCTACACCTTC. It codes for CASSTPGQGGLNYRYTF.

This clonotype was seen many times. The CDR3 nucleotides are TGTGCCAGCAGCAAAGCCGGGACAGGGCAACACGAGCAGTACGTC. Translation gives CASSKAGTGQHEQYV. The genes are TRBV21-1 and TRBJ2-7; the table's D call, TRBD1, was not checked against the DNA. TRBV21-1 is an annotated pseudogene. The CDR3 length is 15 residues.

This chain joins TRBV5-6 and TRBJ1-2; D call uncertain. CDR1 and CDR2 (germline): SGHDT, YYEEEE. This CDR3 contains 12 residues. Trimming took 4 bases from V and 5 from J, leaving 9 bases between them. CDR3 in DNA: TGTGCCAGCAGCGAGAATTCATATGGCTACACCTTC. The encoded protein is CASSENSYGYTF.

CDR3 DNA: TGTGCCAGCAGTACCGGGGGGGGCAGTCAGCCCCAGCATTTT. Translation gives CASSTGGGSQPQHF. The chain couples TRBV12-3 or TRBV12-4 to TRBJ1-5; a weak D match, TRBD1 (6 bases). This CDR3 has 14 amino acids. Trimming left V 5 bases short and J 6 bases short, with 14 bases between.

The chain joins TRBV27 to TRBJ1-1; D not certain. Germline CDR1 and CDR2: MNHEY and SMNVEV (reference sequence). CDR3 length equals 14 residues. Trimming removed 7 bases from V and 1 base from J, with 13 bases in between. This CDR3 reads CASNGNSQNTEAFF. In DNA, the CDR3 is TGTGCCAGCAATGGGAACAGCCAGAACACTGAAGCTTTCTTT.

The chain is built from TRBV9 and TRBJ2-6; TRBD2 aligns across 8 bases. V was clipped by 7 bases and J by 4 bases; unmatched bases: 4. Germline-derived CDR1 and CDR2 are SGDLS and YYNGEE. The CDR3 consists of 14 residues. The CDR3 sequence: CASSGGAGANVLTF. The CDR3 region has the DNA TGTGCCAGCTCCGGGGGGGCCGGGGCCAACGTCCTGACTTTC.

The rearrangement joins TRBV12-3 or TRBV12-4 to TRBJ2-3; 12 bases agree with TRBD2. This CDR3 is 20 amino acids long. The junction had 17 bases not matched to a gene; V was cut back by 3 bases and J by 4 bases. The chain's CDR3 is CASSLPRLAGGPDPPDTQYF. The CDR3 bases are TGTGCCAGCAGTTTGCCCCGGCTAGCGGGAGGGCCGGATCCTCCAGATACGCAGTATTTT.

This chain uses TRBV5-8 with TRBJ1-5; perhaps TRBD1 as D (6 bases). The CDR3 totals 14 residues. Germline assignment: CDR1 SGHTS and CDR2 YDEGEE. V was cut by 3 bases and J by 7 bases, with 14 bases left in between. CDR3 sequence (DNA): TGTGCCAGCAGCTACGGACAGAATACACAGCCCCAGCATTTT. Translating it yields CASSYGQNTQPQHF.

This clonotype was counted many times. The V call is TRBV6-5, the J call TRBJ1-2; D remains ambiguous. This CDR3 region has 15 residues. CDR1 is MNHEY and CDR2 is SVGAGI in the germline V gene. Trimming left V 0 bases short and J 5 bases short, with 13 bases between. Written as DNA, the CDR3 is TGTGCCAGCAGTTACTCGCTACCAGGCGATTATGGCTACACCTTC. Protein: CASSYSLPGDYGYTF.

The chain employs TRBV5-1 and TRBJ2-1; 8 bases fit TRBD2. CDR1 and CDR2 (germline): SGHRS, YFSETQ. Trimming removed 4 bases from V and 5 bases from J; junction bases left unmatched: 5. The CDR3 covers 14 residues. The CDR3 protein is CASSRVSGNNEQFF. In nucleotides, the CDR3 is TGCGCCAGCAGCCGTGTTAGCGGGAACAATGAGCAGTTCTTC.

This clonotype was picked up many times. The chain couples TRBV29-1 to TRBJ1-3, with D perhaps matching TRBD1 (5 bases). This CDR3 has 12 residues. The germline V and J ends were trimmed by 7 bases and 2 bases, with 9 bases remaining between them. Germline loops: CDR1 SQVTM, CDR2 ANQGSEA. CDR3 in DNA: TGCAGCGCAACGGGGGCTGGAAACACCATATATTTT. Translating gives CSATGAGNTIYF. Supplemented by reference TRBV29-1 and TRBJ1-3, the full variable domain reads SAVISQKPSRDICQRGTSLTIQCQVDSQVTMMFWYRQQPGQSLTLIATANQGSEATYESGFVIDKFPISRPNLTFSTLTVSNMSPEDSSIYLCSATGAGNTIYFGEGSWLTVV.

The chain employs TRBV20-1 and TRBJ2-3; 15 bases line up with TRBD2. V lost 6 bases to trimming and J lost 4 bases; unmatched junction nucleotides: 5. Looked up from germline, CDR1 is DFQATT and CDR2 is SNEGSKA (reference sequence). CDR3 length: 15 residues. The CDR3 is CSARGTSGRPDTQYF. The CDR3 DNA is TGCAGTGCCCGCGGGACTAGCGGGAGGCCAGATACGCAGTATTTT.

The rearrangement joins TRBV1 to TRBJ2-7; the table's D call TRBD1 went unverified against the DNA. TRBV1 is listed as a pseudogene. This CDR3 comprises 16 residues. The CDR3 reads CTSSQEYGRDTDEQYV. The CDR3 DNA follows: TGCACCAGCAGCCAAGAGTATGGTAGGGACACGGACGAGCAGTACGTC.

The V call is TRBV12-3 or TRBV12-4, the J call TRBJ2-2; 7 bases map to TRBD2. The CDR3 loop spans 16 amino acids. With 7 bases clipped from V and 0 bases from J, the junction kept 8 bases outside the gene matches. CDR3 in amino acids: CASTVSGAANTGELFF. The CDR3 DNA sequence: TGTGCCAGCACTGTAAGCGGGGCCGCGAACACCGGGGAGCTGTTTTTT.

V and J are TRBV6-1 and TRBJ2-3; maybe TRBD1 (6 bases). Deletions cut 0 bases from V and 3 bases from J, with 7 bases between. Germline V gene lookup returns CDR1 MNHNS and CDR2 SASEGT. This CDR3 is 14 amino acids long. The CDR3 region is CASSEAGATDTQYF. CDR3 DNA: TGTGCCAGCAGTGAAGCGGGGGCAACAGATACGCAGTATTTT.

V and J are TRBV15 and TRBJ1-2; possible D gene TRBD1, 6 bases. Trimming removed 9 bases from V and 3 bases from J, with 20 bases in between. The CDR3 sequence is 15 residues long. Germline lookup yields CDR1 LNHNV and CDR2 YYDKDF (reference sequence). The chain's CDR3 is CATRPGTPGDYGYTF. The CDR3, as DNA: TGTGCCACTAGGCCCGGGACACCGGGGGACTATGGCTACACCTTC. The variable domain in full, completed from reference TRBV15 and TRBJ1-2, reads DAMVIQNPRYQVTQFGKPVTLSCSQTLNHNVMYWYQQKSSQAPKLLFHYYDKDFNNEADTPDNFQSRRPNTSFCFLDIRSPGLGDTAMYLCATRPGTPGDYGYTFGSGTRLTVV.

This rearrangement joins TRBV28 to TRBJ2-1, with TRBD2 matching 7 bases. Germline V gene sequence: CDR1 MDHEN, CDR2 SYDVKM. This CDR3 is built from 15 residues. Trimming cost V 6 bases and J 9 bases; bases outside gene matches: 14. This CDR3 reads CASSHDGGRGGEQFF. The CDR3 nucleotides read TGTGCCAGCAGCCACGATGGTGGGAGGGGCGGTGAGCAGTTCTTC.

This clonotype was recorded a few times. The chain uses TRBV9 and TRBJ1-1; TRBD1 agrees at 10 bases. V lost 2 bases and J lost 5; bases outside the gene matches: 3. Germline values: CDR1 SGDLS, CDR2 YYNGEE. This CDR3 is built from 14 residues. In DNA form, the CDR3 reads TGTGCCAGCAGCGTCGGGACAGGGGTGACTGAAGCTTTCTTT. Translation gives CASSVGTGVTEAFF.

This clonotype was seen ten or more times. The J gene is TRBJ1-3, the V gene TRBV20-1; unclear D gene. V was shortened by 3 bases and J by 4 bases, with 7 bases between the two germline ends. This CDR3 region has 12 residues. CDR1 is DFQATT and CDR2 is SNEGSKA in the germline V gene (reference sequence). The CDR3 spells CSASSSGNTIYF. DNA for the CDR3: TGCAGTGCTAGTTCATCGGGAAACACCATATATTTT.

The chain links TRBV12-3 or TRBV12-4 to TRBJ2-1, with TRBD1 as a possible D gene (6 bases). V was pared by 5 bases and J by 6 bases, with 11 bases between. The CDR3 extends over 13 amino acids. This CDR3 reads CASSRQQGNEQFF. CDR3 nucleotide sequence: TGTGCCAGCAGTCGCCAACAGGGCAATGAGCAGTTCTTC.

This clonotype was counted between two and nine times. The chain is built from TRBV12-3 or TRBV12-4 and TRBJ2-1; 9 bases match TRBD1. The CDR3 totals 15 residues. V shed 7 bases, J shed 4 bases, and the junction held 8 bases outside the gene matches. The CDR3 here is CASTEDRGRYNEQFF. The CDR3 coding sequence is TGTGCCAGCACTGAGGACAGGGGACGGTACAATGAGCAGTTCTTC.

This sequence joins TRBV20-1 and TRBJ2-7; 9 bases are a match to TRBD1. The germline CDR1 and CDR2 sequences are DFQATT and SNEGSKA (reference sequence). With 6 bases clipped from V and 0 bases from J, the junction kept 6 bases outside the gene matches. The CDR3 totals 14 residues. The CDR3 nucleotides read TGCAGTGCCGCCGGGACAGGGAGCTCCTACGAGCAGTACGTC. This translates into CSAAGTGSSYEQYV.

The chain employs TRBV29-1 and TRBJ2-3, with 11 nucleotides matching TRBD2. After removal of 1 base from V and 4 bases from J, the junction contained 7 bases not matched to a gene. The CDR3 extends over 16 amino acids. Germline V gene data show CDR1 as SQVTM and CDR2 as ANQGSEA. CDR3 bases: TGCAGCGTTGAAGTAGCTAGCGGGAGGTGGGCAGATACGCAGTATTTT. It translates to CSVEVASGRWADTQYF.

V usage is TRBV7-2 and J usage is TRBJ1-2; D may be TRBD1 (5 bases). The germline gives CDR1 SGHTA, CDR2 FQGNSA. This CDR3 contains 14 residues. V gave up 4 bases and J gave up 4 bases, with 13 bases separating them. The chain's CDR3 is CASSSGAQGYGYTF. CDR3 nucleotide sequence: TGTGCCAGCAGCTCCGGTGCCCAGGGCTATGGCTACACCTTC. The full variable domain, completed using reference TRBV7-2 and TRBJ1-2, is GAGVSQSPSNKVTEKGKDVELRCDPISGHTALYWYRQSLGQGLEFLIYFQGNSAPDKSGLPSDRFSAERTGGSVSTLTIQRTQQEDSAVYLCASSSGAQGYGYTFGSGTRLTVV.

J is TRBJ1-5 and V is TRBV12-3 or TRBV12-4, with D maybe TRBD1 (6 bases). V gave up 6 bases and J gave up 1 base, with 10 bases separating them. This CDR3 has 14 residues. The CDR3 loop reads CASRYGTSNQPQHF. The CDR3 DNA follows: TGTGCCAGCAGGTATGGGACAAGCAATCAGCCCCAGCATTTT.

This clonotype was recorded at least ten times. V usage is TRBV9 and J usage is TRBJ2-2; no definite D call. The CDR3 consists of 14 residues. V was pared by 0 bases and J by 3 bases, with 6 bases between. CDR1 and CDR2 from the germline V gene are SGDLS and YYNGEE. The CDR3: CASSVVEDTGELFF. DNA of the CDR3: TGTGCCAGCAGCGTAGTGGAAGACACCGGGGAGCTGTTTTTT.

This clonotype was detected many times. The chain carries TRBV10-3 and TRBJ1-5; D uncertain. This CDR3 contains 14 residues. Per germline, CDR1 ENHRY and CDR2 SYGVKD. Trimming removed 6 bases from V and 3 bases from J, with 12 bases in between. The CDR3 loop reads CAISVSGSNQPQHF. The CDR3 DNA sequence: TGTGCCATCAGCGTGTCCGGGTCCAATCAGCCCCAGCATTTT.